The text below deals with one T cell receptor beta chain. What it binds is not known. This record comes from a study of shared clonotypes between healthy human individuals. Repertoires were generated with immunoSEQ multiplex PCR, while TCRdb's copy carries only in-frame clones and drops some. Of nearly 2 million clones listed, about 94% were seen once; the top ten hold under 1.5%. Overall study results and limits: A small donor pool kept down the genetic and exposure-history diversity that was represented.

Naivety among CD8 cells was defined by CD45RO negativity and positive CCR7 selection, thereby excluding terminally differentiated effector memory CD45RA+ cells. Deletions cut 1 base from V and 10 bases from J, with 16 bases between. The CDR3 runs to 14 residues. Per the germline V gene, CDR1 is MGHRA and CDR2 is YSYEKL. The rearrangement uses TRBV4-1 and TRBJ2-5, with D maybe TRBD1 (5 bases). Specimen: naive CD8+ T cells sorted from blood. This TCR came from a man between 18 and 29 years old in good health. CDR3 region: CASSQVSLDSLQYF. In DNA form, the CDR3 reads TGCGCCAGCAGCCAAGTCTCCCTAGACAGTCTCCAGTACTTC.